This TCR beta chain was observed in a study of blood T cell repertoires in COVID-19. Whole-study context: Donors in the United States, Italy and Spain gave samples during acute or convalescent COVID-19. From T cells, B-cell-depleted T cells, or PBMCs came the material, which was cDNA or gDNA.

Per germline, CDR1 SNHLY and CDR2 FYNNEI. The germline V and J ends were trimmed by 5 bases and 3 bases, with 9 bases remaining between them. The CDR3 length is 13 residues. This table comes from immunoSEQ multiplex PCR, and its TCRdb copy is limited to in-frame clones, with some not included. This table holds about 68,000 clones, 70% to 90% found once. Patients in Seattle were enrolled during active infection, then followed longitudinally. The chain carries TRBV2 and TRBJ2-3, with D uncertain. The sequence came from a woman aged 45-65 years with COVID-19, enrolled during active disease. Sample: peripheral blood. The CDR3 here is CASSSFVTDTQYF. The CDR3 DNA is TGTGCCAGCAGTTCCTTCGTGACAGATACGCAGTATTTT.